These T cell receptor beta chains were read from a single sample in a study of T-cell memory formation after mild COVID-19. TCRdb re-called the 5' RACE reads through MiXCR, storing one row per CDR3 protein. The data show over 300,000 distinct CDR3 sequences, under 25% seen once. The sample comprised PBMCs or a T cell subset sorted from them (not recorded which). These receptors all come from a man aged 18-30 years who had mild COVID-19 (a few samples of this study predate the infection). Cell type and time point are not known. Both conserved end residues are part of each CDR3. A D gene is named only where the DNA matches it firmly. The size field is filled for only some rows; it gives once, few, many or a size class.

V gene	D gene	clone size	J gene	CDR3 DNA	CDR3 protein
TRBV11-2	.	.	TRBJ1-1	TGTGCCAGCAGCTTCAATGTCAGGGAGGGCACTGAAGCTTTCTTT	CASSFNVREGTEAFF
TRBV7-8	.	.	TRBJ1-5	TGTGCCAGCAGCTTAGCGGGGGTAAGCAATCAGCCCCAGCATTTT	CASSLAGVSNQPQHF
TRBV12-3/TRBV12-4	.	few	TRBJ2-2	TGTGCCAGCAGTCCCTGGCGGTCCGGGGAGCTGTTTTTT	CASSPWRSGELFF
TRBV4-3	TRBD2	.	TRBJ2-1	TGCGCCAGCAGCCGAGGACTAGCGGGGGGCGGTGAGCAGTTCTTC	CASSRGLAGGGEQFF
TRBV4-1	.	.	TRBJ1-5	TGCGCCAGCAGCCAAGATCCCCCATTGGGGGGCTGGGATCAGCCCCAGCATTTT	CASSQDPPLGGWDQPQHF
TRBV5-1	TRBD2	few	TRBJ2-1	TGCGCCAGCAGAACTGGGGAGGGATACAATGAGCAGTTCTTC	CASRTGEGYNEQFF
TRBV18	.	.	TRBJ1-1	TGTGCCAGCTCACCCAGCAGGGTCGCGGACACTGAAGCTTTCTTT	CASSPSRVADTEAFF
TRBV7-7	.	.	TRBJ2-3	TGTGCTAGCAGCTTAAGGGGCAGGGCTCACACAGATACGCAGTATTTT	CASSLRGRAHTDTQYF
TRBV18	.	few	TRBJ2-7	TGTGCCAGCTCACCTAGGGAGGACTACGAGCAGTACTTC	CASSPREDYEQYF
TRBV7-2	.	many	TRBJ2-3	TGTGCCAGCAGCCAAGACAGCACAGATACGCAGTATTTT	CASSQDSTDTQYF
TRBV11-2	.	few	TRBJ2-1	TGTGCCAGCCGGAGGGTGCCCTACAATGAGCAGTTCTTC	CASRRVPYNEQFF
TRBV7-2	.	.	TRBJ2-2	TGTGCCAGCAGCATGTCAGGGAGATCGGGGGAGCTGTTTTTT	CASSMSGRSGELFF
TRBV3-1	.	.	TRBJ2-1	TGTGCCAGCAGTCGAGGTCGGGCGGGGGAGCAGTTCTTC	CASSRGRAGEQFF
TRBV27	.	.	TRBJ2-5	TGTGCCAGCAGTTCACTCTTGGACCAAGAGACCCAGTACTTC	CASSSLLDQETQYF
TRBV20-1	TRBD2	few	TRBJ2-3	TGCAGTGCTCCACGACTAGCGGGGGACACAGATACGCAGTATTTT	CSAPRLAGDTDTQYF
TRBV4-2	.	.	TRBJ1-1	TGTGCCAGCAGCCAAGATTCATCGGTGGGGGGTGAAGCTTTCTTT	CASSQDSSVGGEAFF
TRBV15	.	.	TRBJ2-7	TGTGCCACCAGCAGAGATCCCGGCCCCTACGAGCAGTACTTC	CATSRDPGPYEQYF
TRBV12-3/TRBV12-4	.	many	TRBJ2-1	TGTGCCAGCAGTTTAAGGCAGGGGGGGAATGAGCAGTTCTTC	CASSLRQGGNEQFF
TRBV7-9	TRBD1	.	TRBJ2-7	TGTGCCAGCAGCGGGACGACAGGGGGCTTTCCCTACGAGCAGTACTTC	CASSGTTGGFPYEQYF
TRBV20-1	.	.	TRBJ1-5	TGCAGTGCAAAGACTCGGGACGGAGAATGGCCCCAGCATTTT	CSAKTRDGEWPQHF
TRBV5-1	.	.	TRBJ1-6	TGCGCCAGCAGCTTGGAGGGTCCACCCCTCCACTTT	CASSLEGPPLHF
TRBV7-9	.	.	TRBJ2-5	TGTGCCAGCAGCTTAGCGGGATCTATACAAGAGACCCAGTACTTC	CASSLAGSIQETQYF
TRBV4-3	.	few	TRBJ1-1	TGCGCCAGCAGCCAAGAGTACCTCTTGGGGACTGAAGCTTTCTTT	CASSQEYLLGTEAFF
TRBV12-3/TRBV12-4	TRBD1	.	TRBJ1-2	TGTGCCAGCAGTCCGACAGGGGAGCAGGGCTACACCTTC	CASSPTGEQGYTF
TRBV7-9	.	.	TRBJ1-1	TGTGCCAGCAGCTCCCGGGCCAGAGGGAACACTGAAGCTTTCTTT	CASSSRARGNTEAFF
TRBV19	TRBD1	.	TRBJ1-1	TGTGCCAGTACCTCGACAGGGGGTGGGAACACTGAAGCTTTCTTT	CASTSTGGGNTEAFF
TRBV19	.	.	TRBJ1-1	TGTGCCCTAACCCGAGCCCTGAACACTGAAGCTTTCTTT	CALTRALNTEAFF
TRBV7-2	.	.	TRBJ1-1	TGTGCCAGCAGCTTAAACAGCGGGCGGGCTTTCTTT	CASSLNSGRAFF
TRBV20-1	TRBD1	few	TRBJ1-1	TGCAGTGCTACCACTGACAGGGGTAGTGAAGCTTTCTTT	CSATTDRGSEAFF
TRBV7-9	.	.	TRBJ2-7	TGTGCCAGCAGCTTAGTATTAAGGGGTCACGAGCAGTACTTC	CASSLVLRGHEQYF
TRBV6-2/TRBV6-3	.	few	TRBJ1-5	TGTGCCAGCAGCTCTCGACGGATTCGCAATCAGCCCCAGCATTTT	CASSSRRIRNQPQHF
TRBV15	.	.	TRBJ1-5	TGTGCCACCAGCAGAGATATCACAGGGTACCAGCCCCAGCATTTT	CATSRDITGYQPQHF
TRBV12-3/TRBV12-4	TRBD1	.	TRBJ1-2	TGTGCCAGCAGCCCTTTAGGGGGCGGCTATGGCTACACCTTC	CASSPLGGGYGYTF
TRBV20-1	TRBD1	.	TRBJ2-1	TGCAGTGCTAGTGCAGGGGGCTATATAGATGAGCAGTTCTTC	CSASAGGYIDEQFF
TRBV6-5	.	many	TRBJ2-7	TGTGCCAGCAGCCCCCGCCAAACAGGGTTAGACTACGAGCAGTACTTC	CASSPRQTGLDYEQYF
TRBV4-3	.	.	TRBJ2-7	TGCGCCAGCAGCCAAGAAAGGGTTGGGCCGGCATCCTACGAGCAGTACTTC	CASSQERVGPASYEQYF
TRBV5-1	TRBD1	.	TRBJ1-4	TGCGCCAGCAGCACCGGGACAGCTAATGAAAAACTGTTTTTT	CASSTGTANEKLFF
TRBV4-3	.	few	TRBJ2-3	TGCGCCAGCAGCCCCTCAACCCAGGGGGGGAATACGCAGTATTTT	CASSPSTQGGNTQYF
TRBV7-6	.	once	TRBJ2-1	TGTGCCAGCAGCGGCGTGGGGGTTGAGAATGAGCAGTTCTTC	CASSGVGVENEQFF
TRBV20-1	.	few	TRBJ1-5	TGCAGTGCTAGAGAGGGCGGGTTGGAGGGACAGCCCCAGCATTTT	CSAREGGLEGQPQHF
TRBV18	.	.	TRBJ2-3	TGTTCCAGCTCACCTGAGGACAGAAACACAGATACGCAGTATTTT	CSSSPEDRNTDTQYF
TRBV27	TRBD2	few	TRBJ2-5	TGTGCCAGCAGTGGTCGAGGACTAGCGGTTTTTGATAAAGAGACCCAGTACTTC	CASSGRGLAVFDKETQYF
TRBV6-5	.	few	TRBJ2-3	TGTGCCAGCAGTTACGGTGCGGGGCCCACCAGGGATACGCAGTATTTT	CASSYGAGPTRDTQYF
TRBV5-1	TRBD1	few	TRBJ2-1	TGCGCCAGCAGCTTGGCCGGGACAGGGGGTGAGCAGTTCTTC	CASSLAGTGGEQFF
TRBV7-2	TRBD1	once	TRBJ2-2	TGTGCCAGCAGCTTAAGGGGGCGGGAGCTGTTTTTT	CASSLRGRELFF
TRBV7-9	TRBD2	many	TRBJ2-3	TGTGCCAGCAGCTTCGCTAGACTAGCGGGGTCGGTAGATACGCAGTATTTT	CASSFARLAGSVDTQYF